What follows are 15 T cell receptor beta chains derived from one specimen sequenced in a study of tumor-infiltrating lymphocytes in localized non-small cell lung cancer (dated by TCRdb to the early 2020s). The library was built by means of the immunoSEQ multiplex PCR assay. TCRdb retrieved this table from immuneACCESS and kept in-frame rearrangements only. Not all clones are present; in checked studies, unresolved V genes account for under half, and no reason is known for the remainder. The table for this sample lists approximately 8,400 clones; roughly 80% of them were counted only once. The biggest ten clones account for 4.5% to 7% of the sample. The sequencing input was uninvolved lung tissue not adjacent to the tumor. All receptors come from a human donor with non-small cell lung cancer.

This sequence joins TRBV18 and TRBJ2-3, with TRBD1 identical over 8 bases. The germline CDR1 and CDR2 sequences are KGHSH and LQKENI. This CDR3 is built from 15 residues. V lost 6 bases and J lost 4; bases outside the gene matches: 9. Here the CDR3 reads CASSRDRGTPDTQYF. CDR3 nucleotide sequence: TGTGCCAGCTCTCGAGACAGGGGTACTCCAGATACGCAGTATTTT.

The chain recombines TRBV9 with TRBJ2-2; perhaps TRBD1 as D (5 bases). V was shortened by 4 bases and J by 4 bases, with 8 bases between the two germline ends. CDR1 SGDLS and CDR2 YYNGEE come from the germline V gene. CDR3 length: 13 amino acids. This CDR3 reads CASSPGSTGELFF. CDR3 DNA sequence: TGTGCCAGCAGCCCAGGGTCCACCGGGGAGCTGTTTTTT.

This clone has just a few counts. V usage is TRBV6-5 and J usage is TRBJ2-1; either TRBD1 or TRBD2 may supply D (5 bases each). Germline V gene data show CDR1 as MNHEY and CDR2 as SVGAGI. Deletions cut 0 bases from V and 6 bases from J, with 9 bases between. The CDR3 runs 14 residues. This chain's CDR3 is CASSYSRDRNEQFF. CDR3 coding DNA: TGTGCCAGCAGTTACTCACGGGACCGCAATGAGCAGTTCTTC.

The table lists this clone with a count of one. The J gene is TRBJ1-2, the V gene TRBV27, with D possibly matching TRBD1 (5 bases). Germline V gene lookup returns CDR1 MNHEY and CDR2 SMNVEV (reference sequence). The CDR3 runs 14 residues. Trimming took 4 bases from V and 2 from J, leaving 11 bases between them. CDR3 nucleotides: TGTGCCAGCAGTTCGCTGAGGGGAAACTATGGCTACACCTTC. Residues: CASSSLRGNYGYTF.

This clone has more than one count but fewer than ten. The J gene is TRBJ2-3, the V gene TRBV5-4; D remains ambiguous. Germline values: CDR1 SGHNT, CDR2 YYREEE (reference sequence). This CDR3 is built from 15 residues. V was shortened by 2 bases and J by 4 bases, with 14 bases between the two germline ends. Here the CDR3 DNA reads TGTGCCAGCAGCTTTGACTCGGTTCCCTCAGATACGCAGTATTTT. It encodes CASSFDSVPSDTQYF.

This chain links TRBV30 with TRBJ1-2; 9 bases line up with TRBD1. J lost 4 bases, V lost 3 bases, and 6 bases had no gene match. In germline, CDR1 is GTSNPN, CDR2 SVGIG (reference sequence). This CDR3 is 14 amino acids long. CDR3 loop: CAWRWTGATYGYTF. The DNA of the CDR3 is TGTGCCTGGAGGTGGACAGGGGCTACCTATGGCTACACCTTC.

This clone is judged large. The chain joins TRBV28 to TRBJ2-7; D may be TRBD2 (7 bases). Trimming stripped 4 bases from V and 2 bases from J, with 27 bases between. The CDR3 spans 19 residues. CDR1 and CDR2 from the germline V gene are MDHEN and SYDVKM. CDR3 in amino acids: CASSSFIMGGGRAAYEQYF. CDR3 coding DNA: TGTGCCAGCAGTTCCTTTATTATGGGAGGGGGGAGGGCGGCCTACGAGCAGTACTTC.

A few counts support this clone. V usage is TRBV9 and J usage is TRBJ2-1; 9 nucleotides agree with TRBD2. In germline, CDR1 is SGDLS, CDR2 YYNGEE. The CDR3 is 15 residues long. V shed 2 bases and J 5 bases; nucleotides not matched to a gene: 5. CDR3 in amino acids: CASSVLLAGNNEQFF. Here the CDR3 DNA reads TGTGCCAGCAGCGTTTTACTAGCGGGTAACAATGAGCAGTTCTTC.

The chain employs TRBV27 and TRBJ2-1; D possibly corresponds to TRBD2 (5 bases). Germline lookup yields CDR1 MNHEY and CDR2 SMNVEV (reference sequence). CDR3 length equals 12 residues. V dropped 10 bases and J dropped 7 bases, with 14 bases sitting between them. This CDR3 is CATSRGKNEQFF. Written as DNA, the CDR3 is TGTGCCACCTCTCGAGGGAAAAATGAGCAGTTCTTC.

Written as DNA, the CDR3 is TGTGCCAGCAGCTGGACAGGGGGAAAGAGAACCTACAATGAGCAGTTCTTC. It yields the protein CASSWTGGKRTYNEQFF. The chain combines TRBV5-6 with TRBJ2-1, with 10 positions matching TRBD1. Germline V CDR1 and CDR2: SGHDT, YYEEEE. Trimming took 3 bases from V and 2 from J; bases not matched to a gene: 8. The CDR3 contains 17 residues. Full variable domain (missing parts from reference TRBV5-6 and TRBJ2-1): DAGVTQSPTHLIKTRGQQVTLRCSPKSGHDTVSWYQQALGQGPQFIFQYYEEEERQRGNFPDRFSGHQFPNYSSELNVNALLLGDSALYLCASSWTGGKRTYNEQFFGPGTRLTVL.

This clone was observed a single time. This chain connects TRBV7-9 to TRBJ2-7; the D gene could be TRBD1 or TRBD2 (6 bases each). V lost 5 bases to trimming and J lost 7 bases, with 12 bases between them. CDR1 SEHNR and CDR2 FQNEAQ come from the germline V gene (reference sequence). The CDR3 is 12 amino acids. CDR3 in amino acids: CASSVRGEEQYF. The CDR3 region has the DNA TGTGCCAGCAGCGTTAGGGGGGAGGAGCAGTACTTC.

This chain links TRBV5-6 with TRBJ2-7, with D hard to call. Trimming stripped 1 base from V and 2 bases from J, with 13 bases between. CDR3 length: 15 residues. Germline V lookup: CDR1 SGHDT, CDR2 YYEEEE. This CDR3 is CASSLRGTPAYEQYF. In DNA form, the CDR3 reads TGTGCCAGCAGCTTGCGAGGAACCCCCGCCTACGAGCAGTACTTC. The complete variable domain, with remaining parts taken from reference TRBV5-6 and TRBJ2-7, reads DAGVTQSPTHLIKTRGQQVTLRCSPKSGHDTVSWYQQALGQGPQFIFQYYEEEERQRGNFPDRFSGHQFPNYSSELNVNALLLGDSALYLCASSLRGTPAYEQYFGPGTRLTVT.

This chain links TRBV5-6 with TRBJ2-3, with D unresolved. Germline-derived CDR1 and CDR2 are SGHDT and YYEEEE. V was trimmed by 2 bases and J by 3 bases, leaving 7 bases between them. CDR3 length equals 13 residues. CDR3 sequence reads: CASSFGQTDTQYF. The CDR3 bases are TGTGCCAGCAGCTTTGGGCAAACAGATACGCAGTATTTT.

This clone is medium-sized. The chain employs TRBV28 and TRBJ2-3; TRBD1 might be the D (6 bases). The CDR3 has 17 residues. Germline CDR1 MDHEN, CDR2 SYDVKM. Trimming took 6 bases from V and 1 from J, leaving 20 bases between them. In DNA form, the CDR3 reads TGTGCCAGCAGCCCTCCGGGACACCCCCAGGGCACAGATACGCAGTATTTT. Translation gives CASSPPGHPQGTDTQYF.

The chain couples TRBV4-3 to TRBJ2-1, with 13 bases identical to TRBD2. The CDR3 consists of 18 residues. Germline V CDR1 and CDR2: LGHNA, YSLEER. J gave up 7 bases and V 0 bases, and 9 bases lay outside the gene matches. The CDR3 region has the DNA TGCGCCAGCAGCCAAGATCTCCCACTAGCGGGAGGGTGGAATGAGCAGTTCTTC. Translation gives CASSQDLPLAGGWNEQFF.